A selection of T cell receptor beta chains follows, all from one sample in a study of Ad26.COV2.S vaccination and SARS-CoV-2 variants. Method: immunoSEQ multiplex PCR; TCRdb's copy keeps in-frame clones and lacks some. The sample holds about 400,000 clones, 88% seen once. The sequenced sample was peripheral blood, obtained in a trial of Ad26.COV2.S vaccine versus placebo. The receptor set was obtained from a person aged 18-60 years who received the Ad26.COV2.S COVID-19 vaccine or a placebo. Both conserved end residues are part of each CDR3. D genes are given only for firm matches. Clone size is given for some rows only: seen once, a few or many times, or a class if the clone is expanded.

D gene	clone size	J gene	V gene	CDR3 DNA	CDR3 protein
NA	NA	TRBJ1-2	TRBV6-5	TGTGCCAGCAGTACTCGGGGATTGGGAGGCTACACCTTC	CASSTRGLGGYTF
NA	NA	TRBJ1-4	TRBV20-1	TGCAGTGCTAGACTCTGGGAAAAACTGTTTTTT	CSARLWEKLFF
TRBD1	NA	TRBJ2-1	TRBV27	TGTGCCAGCAGTCTCGTGGGACAGGGCTTAATTAATGAGCAGTTCTTC	CASSLVGQGLINEQFF
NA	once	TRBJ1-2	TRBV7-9	TGTGCCAGCATCGGAACTAATGAGATGGGCTATGGCTACACCTTC	CASIGTNEMGYGYTF
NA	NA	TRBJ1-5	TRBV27	TGTGCCAGCAGTTCCCTCTATAGCAATCAGCCCCAGCATTTT	CASSSLYSNQPQHF
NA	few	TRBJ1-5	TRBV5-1	TGCGCCAGCAGCTTGGAAGGGGTTAGCAATCAGCCCCAGCATTTT	CASSLEGVSNQPQHF
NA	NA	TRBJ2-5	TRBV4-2	TGTGCCAGCAGCCAAGGGCTCGGACGGATCAGGCAAGAGACCCAGTACTTC	CASSQGLGRIRQETQYF
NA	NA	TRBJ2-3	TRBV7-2	TGTGCCAGCAGAACTCAAGGGGGAACCACAGATACGCAGTATTTT	CASRTQGGTTDTQYF
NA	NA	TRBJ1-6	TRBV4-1	TGCGCCAGCAGCTCACCCCCCCGGGGGTTAGATTCACCCCTCCACTTT	CASSSPPRGLDSPLHF
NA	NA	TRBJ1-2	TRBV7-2	TGTGCCAGCAGGCAAGGGTCCCTCTATGGCTACACCTTC	CASRQGSLYGYTF
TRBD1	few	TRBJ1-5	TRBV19	TGTGCCAGTAGTGCGACAGGGGTCCAGCCCCAGCATTTT	CASSATGVQPQHF
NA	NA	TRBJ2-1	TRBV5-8	TGTGCCAGCAGCCATACGTCGGGACCCCCCATGTTCTTC	CASSHTSGPPMFF
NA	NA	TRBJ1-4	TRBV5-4	TGTGCCAGCAGCTCTCAGCAGGGGAATGAAAAACTGTTTTTT	CASSSQQGNEKLFF